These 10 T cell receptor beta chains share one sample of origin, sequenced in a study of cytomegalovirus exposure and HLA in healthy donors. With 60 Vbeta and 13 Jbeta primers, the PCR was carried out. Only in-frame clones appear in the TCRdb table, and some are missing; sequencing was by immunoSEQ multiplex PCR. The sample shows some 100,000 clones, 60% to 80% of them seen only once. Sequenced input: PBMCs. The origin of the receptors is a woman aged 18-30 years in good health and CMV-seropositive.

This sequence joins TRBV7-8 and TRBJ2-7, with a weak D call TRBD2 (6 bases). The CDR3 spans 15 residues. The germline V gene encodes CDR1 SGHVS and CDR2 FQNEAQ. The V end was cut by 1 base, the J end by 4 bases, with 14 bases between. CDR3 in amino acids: CASSLVSGVRYEQYF. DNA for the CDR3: TGTGCCAGCAGCTTAGTTTCGGGAGTCAGGTACGAGCAGTACTTC.

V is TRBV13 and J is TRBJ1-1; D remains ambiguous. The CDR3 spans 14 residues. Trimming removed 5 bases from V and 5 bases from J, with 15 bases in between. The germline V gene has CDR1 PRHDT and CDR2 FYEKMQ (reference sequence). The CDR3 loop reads CASSPWGGKTEAFF. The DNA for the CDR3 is TGTGCCAGCAGCCCATGGGGAGGGAAAACTGAAGCTTTCTTT.

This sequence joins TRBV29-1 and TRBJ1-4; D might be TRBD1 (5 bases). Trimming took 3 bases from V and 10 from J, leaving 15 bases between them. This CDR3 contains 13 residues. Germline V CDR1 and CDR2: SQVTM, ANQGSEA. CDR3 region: CSVEQGVGGKLFF. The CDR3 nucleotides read TGCAGCGTTGAGCAAGGGGTGGGTGGAAAACTGTTTTTT.

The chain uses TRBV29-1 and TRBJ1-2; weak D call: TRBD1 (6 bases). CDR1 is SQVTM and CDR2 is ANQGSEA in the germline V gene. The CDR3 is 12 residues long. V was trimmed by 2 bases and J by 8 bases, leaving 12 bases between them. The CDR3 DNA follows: TGCAGCGTTGAAACAGGGTTCAGGGGCTACACCTTC. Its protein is CSVETGFRGYTF.

CDR3 sequence reads: CASAAGTGELFF. The CDR3 nucleotides are TGTGCTAGCGCCGCGGGGACCGGGGAGCTGTTTTTT. This chain connects TRBV7-7 to TRBJ2-2; a weak D match, TRBD2 (6 bases). CDR3 length equals 12 residues. Germline V gene sequence: CDR1 SSHAT, CDR2 FNYEAQ (reference sequence).

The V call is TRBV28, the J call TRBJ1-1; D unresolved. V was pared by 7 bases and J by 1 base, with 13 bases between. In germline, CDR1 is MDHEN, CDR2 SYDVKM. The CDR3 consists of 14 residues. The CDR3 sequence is CASTPLIENTEAFF. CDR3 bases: TGTGCCAGCACCCCACTGATCGAGAACACTGAAGCTTTCTTT.

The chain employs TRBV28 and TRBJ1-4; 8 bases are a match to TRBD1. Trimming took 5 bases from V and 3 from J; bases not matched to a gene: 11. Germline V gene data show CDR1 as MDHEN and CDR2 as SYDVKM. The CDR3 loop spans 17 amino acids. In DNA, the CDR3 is TGTGCCAGCAGTCCGACAGGGGTTGGCGTAGCTAATGAAAAACTGTTTTTT. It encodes CASSPTGVGVANEKLFF.

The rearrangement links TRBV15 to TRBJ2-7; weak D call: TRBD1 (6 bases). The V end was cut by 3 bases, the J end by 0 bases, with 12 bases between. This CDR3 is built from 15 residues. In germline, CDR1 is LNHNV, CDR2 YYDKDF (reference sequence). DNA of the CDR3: TGTGCCACCAGCAGCCCTATGGACAGCTCCTACGAGCAGTACTTC. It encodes CATSSPMDSSYEQYF.

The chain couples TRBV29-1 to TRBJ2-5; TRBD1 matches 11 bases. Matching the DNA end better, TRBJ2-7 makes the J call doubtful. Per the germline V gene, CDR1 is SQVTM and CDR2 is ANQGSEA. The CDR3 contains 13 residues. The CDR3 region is CSGGTGTGGEQYF. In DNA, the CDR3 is TGCAGCGGTGGCACCGGGACAGGGGGCGAGCAGTACTTC.

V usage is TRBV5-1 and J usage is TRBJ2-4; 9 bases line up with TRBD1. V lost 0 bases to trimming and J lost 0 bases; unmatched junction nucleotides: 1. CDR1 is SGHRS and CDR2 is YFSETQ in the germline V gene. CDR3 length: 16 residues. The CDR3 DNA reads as TGCGCCAGCAGCTTGGGACAGGGGGTAGCCAAAAACATTCAGTACTTC. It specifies CASSLGQGVAKNIQYF.